This T cell receptor beta chain originates from a study of blood T cell repertoires in COVID-19. As for the study in general: Both acute and convalescent COVID-19 samples were obtained from the United States, Italy and Spain.

TCRdb keeps only in-frame clones here, not all; method: immunoSEQ multiplex PCR. Of about 300,000 clones in the sample, 80% to 90% were seen once. Per germline, CDR1 MNHNY and CDR2 SVGAGI (reference sequence). This CDR3 comprises 18 residues. After removal of 5 bases from V and 0 bases from J, the junction contained 10 bases not matched to a gene. The sequenced sample consisted of peripheral blood. The chain combines TRBV6-6 with TRBJ2-6; 7 nucleotides line up with TRBD1. The clonotype comes from a woman between 40 and 50 years old who had recovered from COVID-19. In DNA, the CDR3 is TGTGCCAGCAGTCCAAGGACAGGCCTATTCTCTGGGGCCAACGTCCTGACTTTC. Protein product: CASSPRTGLFSGANVLTF.